One sample yielded the 10 T cell receptor beta chains listed below, sequenced in a study of CD8 T cells in ankylosing spondylitis. These receptors' antigens are unknown. Each CDR3 protein is one row after TCRdb ran MiXCR on the 5' RACE reads. Of around 390,000 distinct CDR3 sequences listed, around 24% are singletons. Broader study findings: Seven to nine highly homologous variants made up a TCR beta motif that seemed to typify ankylosing spondylitis blood.

Sequencing used blood, either unsorted or a sorted T cell fraction (not recorded which). These receptor sequences come from a male donor with ankylosing spondylitis.

This clonotype was recorded a few times. The chain is built from TRBV28 and TRBJ2-7; TRBD2 might be the D (5 bases). The CDR3 runs 17 residues. CDR1 is MDHEN, CDR2 SYDVKM, per germline. Trimming left V 1 base short and J 0 bases short, with 16 bases between. The CDR3 DNA reads TGTGCCAGCAGTTTATCCACCTCGGGAACGGTCTCCTACGAGCAGTACTTC. Its protein product is CASSLSTSGTVSYEQYF.

DNA of the CDR3: TGTGCCAGTAGTACGTTGGCGGGATGGTCTGGGGCCAACGTCCTGACTTTC. Amino acids: CASSTLAGWSGANVLTF. The gene calls are TRBV19 and TRBJ2-6; tentatively, D is TRBD2 (6 bases). In germline, CDR1 is LNHDA, CDR2 SQIVND (reference sequence). This CDR3 region has 17 residues. Trimming removed 4 bases from V and 1 base from J, with 14 bases in between. The entire variable domain, with the rest obtained from reference TRBV19 and TRBJ2-6, is as follows: DGGITQSPKYLFRKEGQNVTLSCEQNLNHDAMYWYRQDPGQGLRLIYYSQIVNDFQKGDIAEGYSVSREKKESFPLTVTSAQKNPTAFYLCASSTLAGWSGANVLTFGAGSRLTVL.

The chain links TRBV28 to TRBJ2-1; D may be TRBD2 (5 bases). This CDR3 is 14 amino acids long. Germline CDR1 MDHEN, CDR2 SYDVKM. V lost 6 bases and J 4 bases, leaving 13 bases between the germline ends. The CDR3 region is CASRVEGQYNEQFF. The CDR3 bases are TGTGCCAGCAGGGTAGAGGGCCAGTACAATGAGCAGTTCTTC.

This clonotype was counted between two and nine times. This chain joins TRBV10-3 and TRBJ2-2; 14 positions match TRBD2. The CDR3 spans 20 residues. Germline CDR1 and CDR2: ENHRY and SYGVKD. V lost 8 bases to trimming and J lost 2 bases; unmatched junction nucleotides: 16. For the CDR3, the DNA is TGTGCCATCCGACCCAGTAAACCCGGGACTAGCGGGGGTAACACCGGGGAGCTGTTTTTT. It translates to CAIRPSKPGTSGGNTGELFF.

This clonotype appeared a few times. The gene calls are TRBV6-1 and TRBJ2-7; TRBD2 agrees at 9 bases. The CDR3 sequence is 16 residues long. V was pared by 6 bases and J by 1 base, with 10 bases of the junction left unmatched. Germline CDR1 is MNHNS and CDR2 is SASEGT. CDR3 DNA sequence: TGTGCCAGCAGGGGGGCTAGCGGGACCTATTCCTACGAGCAGTACTTC. Amino acids: CASRGASGTYSYEQYF.

The V and J genes are TRBV14 and TRBJ2-2; maybe TRBD2 (6 bases). Germline values: CDR1 SGHDN, CDR2 FVKESK. The CDR3 has 14 residues. Trimming took off 5 bases at V and 4 bases at J, with 11 bases between the two ends. CDR3 sequence reads: CASSSGAVTGELFF. The CDR3 DNA reads TGTGCCAGCAGCTCGGGAGCGGTCACCGGGGAGCTGTTTTTT.

The chain combines TRBV7-2 with TRBJ2-1, with 9 bases matching TRBD1. CDR1 is SGHTA, CDR2 FQGNSA, per germline. The CDR3 spans 15 residues. Losses at the gene ends were 5 bases for V and 15 bases for J; bases not matched to a gene: 17. Here the CDR3 reads CASSPPGQGLSLWFF. The CDR3, as DNA: TGTGCCAGCAGCCCCCCGGGACAGGGTTTGTCGTTATGGTTCTTC.

This chain connects TRBV25-1 to TRBJ2-4, with TRBD2 identical over 7 bases. Losses at the gene ends were 3 bases for V and 12 bases for J; bases not matched to a gene: 20. The CDR3 is 17 amino acids. Germline-derived CDR1 and CDR2 are MGHDK and SYGVNS. The CDR3 nucleotides are TGTGCCAGCAGTGACCTAACGTCCCCCTTCGAGCGGGAACGTCAGTACTTC. Its protein is CASSDLTSPFERERQYF. Filled out from reference TRBV25-1 and TRBJ2-4, the complete variable domain reads EADIYQTPRYLVIGTGKKITLECSQTMGHDKMYWYQQDPGMELHLIHYSYGVNSTEKGDLSSESTVSRIRTEHFPLTLESARPSHTSQYLCASSDLTSPFERERQYFGAGTRLSVL.

The rearrangement links TRBV5-1 to TRBJ2-3; a possible D gene is TRBD2 (6 bases). The CDR3 sequence is 14 residues long. Germline V gene lookup returns CDR1 SGHRS and CDR2 YFSETQ. V shed 3 bases and J shed 3 bases, with 11 bases lying between them. The CDR3 spells CASSSGLYTDTQYF. For the CDR3, the DNA is TGCGCCAGCAGCTCGGGACTTTATACAGATACGCAGTATTTT.

The CDR3 nucleotides are TGTGCCAGCAGCTTGGTTCCGGTAGGGGATTCACCCCTCCACTTT. Encoded protein: CASSLVPVGDSPLHF. The rearrangement links TRBV5-8 to TRBJ1-6; perhaps TRBD1 as D (5 bases). The ends were cut back, 0 bases at V and 8 bases at J, with 12 bases in the middle. Germline CDR1 reads SGHTS; CDR2 reads YDEGEE. The CDR3 sequence is 15 residues long.